These 7 T cell receptor beta chains originate from one sample sequenced in a study of OX40 agonist ivuxolimab in advanced cancers. Clones were sequenced by immunoSEQ multiplex PCR, and TCRdb holds only the in-frame ones, with some missing. Of tens of thousands of clones in the sample, 82% were seen once. Sequencing used CD4+ or CD8+ T cells sorted from blood, obtained in a trial of the OX40 agonist ivuxolimab. The receptors derive from an adult with an advanced solid tumor such as melanoma, head and neck, liver or kidney cancer.

A few counts support this clone. The rearrangement links TRBV4-2 to TRBJ1-2; D remains ambiguous. The CDR3 extends over 15 amino acids. Germline assignment: CDR1 LGHNA and CDR2 YNFKEQ. V was pared by 0 bases and J by 8 bases, with 16 bases between. CDR3 in amino acids: CASSQDIRETRGYTF. The CDR3, as DNA: TGTGCCAGCAGCCAAGATATCCGGGAGACCAGGGGCTACACCTTC.

The chain combines TRBV5-1 with TRBJ2-7; possibly TRBD1 or TRBD2 for D (6 bases each). The CDR3 loop spans 15 amino acids. Germline values: CDR1 SGHRS, CDR2 YFSETQ. The V and J ends lost 5 bases and 2 bases respectively, with 17 bases between them. CDR3 sequence (DNA): TGCGCCAGCAGTAGGGGGGACGGAGCTACCTACGAGCAGTACGTC. Translated: CASSRGDGATYEQYV.

The V gene is TRBV19, the J gene TRBJ1-1; D may be TRBD1 (6 bases). V was trimmed by 7 bases and J by 3 bases, leaving 12 bases between them. Germline CDR1 is LNHDA and CDR2 is SQIVND (reference sequence). This CDR3 has 13 residues. The CDR3 DNA reads TGTGCCAGTAAGTACAGGGCGGACACTGAAGCTTTCTTT. Protein sequence: CASKYRADTEAFF.

CDR3 region: CASSQGPGTGQGEKLFF. CDR3 in DNA: TGTGCCAGCAGTCAAGGTCCCGGGACAGGGCAGGGTGAAAAACTGTTTTTT. This chain uses TRBV6-1 with TRBJ1-4; 9 positions agree with TRBD1. The CDR3 contains 17 residues. Trimming at V came to 5 bases and at J to 7 bases, leaving 14 bases not matched to a gene. Germline V gives CDR1 MNHNS, CDR2 SASEGT.

This rearrangement joins TRBV5-5 to TRBJ2-7; TRBD1 aligns across 8 bases. Trimming removed 4 bases from V and 4 bases from J; junction bases left unmatched: 10. CDR3 length: 15 residues. Germline V gene data show CDR1 as SGHKS and CDR2 as YYEKEE (reference sequence). The CDR3 DNA reads TGTGCCAGCAGCAGACAGGGGAAGGGGGTTTACGAGCAGTACGTC. As protein: CASSRQGKGVYEQYV.

This clone turned up a few times. This chain uses TRBV2 with TRBJ2-7; D is perhaps TRBD2 (6 bases). There are 14 residues in the CDR3. The V end was cut by 4 bases, the J end by 1 base, with 11 bases between. Germline values: CDR1 SNHLY, CDR2 FYNNEI. In nucleotides, the CDR3 is TGTGCCAGCAGTGGGAGGGCCGGTTCCTACGAGCAGTACTTC. This sequence encodes CASSGRAGSYEQYF.

The chain is built from TRBV5-1 and TRBJ2-7; D may be TRBD1 (7 bases). The germline V and J ends were trimmed by 3 bases and 4 bases, with 14 bases remaining between them. The CDR3 covers 14 residues. Germline CDR1 reads SGHRS; CDR2 reads YFSETQ. The CDR3 nucleotides are TGCGCCAGCAGCTACCAGGGGGGTATGTACGAGCAGTACTTC. It encodes CASSYQGGMYEQYF.